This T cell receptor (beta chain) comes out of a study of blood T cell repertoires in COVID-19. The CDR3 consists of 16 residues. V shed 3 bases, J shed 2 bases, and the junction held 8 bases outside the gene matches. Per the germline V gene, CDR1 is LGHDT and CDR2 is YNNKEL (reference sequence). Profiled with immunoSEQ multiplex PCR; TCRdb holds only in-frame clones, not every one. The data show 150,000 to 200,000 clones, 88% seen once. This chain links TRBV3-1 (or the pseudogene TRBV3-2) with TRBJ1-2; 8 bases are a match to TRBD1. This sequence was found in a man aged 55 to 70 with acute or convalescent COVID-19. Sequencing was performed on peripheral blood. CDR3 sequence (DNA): TGTGCCAGCAGCCAGTCGACAGGGGTTTCGAACTATGGCTACACCTTC. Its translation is CASSQSTGVSNYGYTF.